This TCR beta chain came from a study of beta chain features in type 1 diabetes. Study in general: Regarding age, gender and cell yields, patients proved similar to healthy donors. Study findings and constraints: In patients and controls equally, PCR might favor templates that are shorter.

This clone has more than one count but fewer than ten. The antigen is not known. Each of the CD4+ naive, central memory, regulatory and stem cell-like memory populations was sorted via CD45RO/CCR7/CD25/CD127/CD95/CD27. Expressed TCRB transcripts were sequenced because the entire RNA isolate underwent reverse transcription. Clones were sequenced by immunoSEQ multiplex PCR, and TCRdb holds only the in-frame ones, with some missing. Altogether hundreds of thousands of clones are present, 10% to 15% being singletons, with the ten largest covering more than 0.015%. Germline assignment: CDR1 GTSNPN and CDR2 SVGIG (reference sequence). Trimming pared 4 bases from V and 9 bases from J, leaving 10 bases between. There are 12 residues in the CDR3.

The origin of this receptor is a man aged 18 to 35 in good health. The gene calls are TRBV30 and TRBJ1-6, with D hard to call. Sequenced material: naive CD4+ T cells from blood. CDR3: CAWKDYSSPLHF. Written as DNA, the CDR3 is TGTGCCTGGAAGGACTACTCTTCACCCCTCCACTTT.